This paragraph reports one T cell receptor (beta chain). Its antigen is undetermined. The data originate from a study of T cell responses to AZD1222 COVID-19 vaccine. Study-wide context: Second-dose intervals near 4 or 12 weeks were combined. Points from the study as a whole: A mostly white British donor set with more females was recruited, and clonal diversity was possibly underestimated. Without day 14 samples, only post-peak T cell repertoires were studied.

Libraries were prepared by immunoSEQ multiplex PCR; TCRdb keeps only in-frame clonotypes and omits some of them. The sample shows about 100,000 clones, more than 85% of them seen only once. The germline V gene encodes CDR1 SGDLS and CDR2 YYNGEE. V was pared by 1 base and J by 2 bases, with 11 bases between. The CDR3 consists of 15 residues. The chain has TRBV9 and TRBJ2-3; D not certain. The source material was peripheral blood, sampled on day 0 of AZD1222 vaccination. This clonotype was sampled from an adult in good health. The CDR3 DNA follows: TGTGCCAGCAGCGTAAGACCCCTCGACACAGATACGCAGTATTTT. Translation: CASSVRPLDTDTQYF.